This passage covers 29 T cell receptor beta chains from one sample sequenced in a study of T cell responses to AZD1222 COVID-19 vaccine. Produced via immunoSEQ multiplex PCR; TCRdb's table is partial and in-frame only. Of some 150,000 clones listed, over 75% are singletons. Sequenced here: peripheral blood, sampled 28 days after the second AZD1222 dose. The receptors stem from an adult who received the AZD1222 COVID-19 vaccine.

The chain uses TRBV5-1 and TRBJ2-3; tentative D call: TRBD2 (6 bases). This CDR3 spans 16 amino acids. Looked up from germline, CDR1 is SGHRS and CDR2 is YFSETQ. The V gene lost 6 bases and the J gene lost 0 bases, with 17 bases spanning the gap. Written as DNA, the CDR3 is TGCGCCAGCACCCTCACCGGTAGCGGAAGCACAGATACGCAGTATTTT. Protein product: CASTLTGSGSTDTQYF.

The chain links TRBV5-4 to TRBJ1-4, with D possibly TRBD1 on 6 matching bases. Trimming cost V 4 bases and J 7 bases, with 26 bases left between them. The CDR3 length is 18 residues. The germline V gene has CDR1 SGHNT and CDR2 YYREEE (reference sequence). In DNA, the CDR3 is TGTGCCAGCAGCCGGGTCCCTCATCTTGGGGGCGCTTCTGAAAAACTGTTTTTT. Its protein is CASSRVPHLGGASEKLFF.

The V call is TRBV18, the J call TRBJ1-1; D unresolved. Trimming left V 1 base short and J 5 bases short, with 17 bases between. The CDR3 spans 16 residues. Looked up from germline, CDR1 is KGHSH and CDR2 is LQKENI. DNA of the CDR3: TGTGCCAGCTCACCACGGGCGGAGGGCGCGGGAACTGAAGCTTTCTTT. Translated, it gives CASSPRAEGAGTEAFF.

This clone was found once. The chain carries TRBV7-8 and TRBJ2-3, with 9 bases fitting TRBD1. The junction had 11 bases not matched to a gene; V was cut back by 5 bases and J by 2 bases. Germline CDR1 is SGHVS and CDR2 is FQNEAQ. This CDR3 has 17 amino acids. DNA of the CDR3: TGTGCCAGCAGCCTCCGACAGGGGGTGGGGGCCACAGATACGCAGTATTTT. Its protein is CASSLRQGVGATDTQYF.

The CDR3 nucleotides read TGTGCCAGCACCCCAGCGGGAGGCTCCTACAATGAGCAGTTCTTC. It codes for CASTPAGGSYNEQFF. The chain links TRBV19 to TRBJ2-1, with TRBD2 matching over 9 bases. Germline V CDR1 and CDR2: LNHDA, SQIVND (reference sequence). J gave up 0 bases and V 9 bases, and 6 bases lay outside the gene matches. This CDR3 has 15 residues. Full variable domain (missing parts from reference TRBV19 and TRBJ2-1): DGGITQSPKYLFRKEGQNVTLSCEQNLNHDAMYWYRQDPGQGLRLIYYSQIVNDFQKGDIAEGYSVSREKKESFPLTVTSAQKNPTAFYLCASTPAGGSYNEQFFGPGTRLTVL.

The chain links TRBV12-3 or TRBV12-4 to TRBJ2-7; tentative D call: TRBD2 (6 bases). The length of the CDR3 is 12 residues. V was cut by 1 base and J by 10 bases, with 11 bases left in between. CDR3 DNA sequence: TGTGCCAGCAGTTTAGGTCGCGGGAAACAGTACTTC. It is translated as CASSLGRGKQYF.

The chain is built from TRBV2 and TRBJ1-4; possible D gene TRBD1, 6 bases. The V gene's germline CDR1 is SNHLY and CDR2 FYNNEI. With 7 bases removed from V and 7 bases from J, the gap between germline ends came to 10 bases. The CDR3 runs 12 residues. CDR3 sequence reads: CASKRGGEKLFF. CDR3 bases: TGTGCCAGCAAGAGAGGGGGTGAAAAACTGTTTTTT.

This chain links TRBV5-4 with TRBJ2-6, with TRBD2 as a possible D gene (6 bases). CDR1 is SGHNT and CDR2 is YYREEE in the germline V gene (reference sequence). The length of the CDR3 is 15 residues. With 3 bases removed from V and 4 bases from J, the gap between germline ends came to 11 bases. The CDR3 DNA is TGTGCCAGCAGCTCACGGGAGTCCGGGGCCAACGTCCTGACTTTC. Its translation is CASSSRESGANVLTF.

This rearrangement joins TRBV25-1 to TRBJ2-5; a weak D match, TRBD1 (6 bases). The V gene's germline CDR1 is MGHDK and CDR2 SYGVNS. The V end was cut by 2 bases, the J end by 5 bases, with 12 bases between. The CDR3 length is 14 residues. CDR3 sequence reads: CASSERGHGETQYF. DNA for the CDR3: TGTGCCAGCAGTGAAAGGGGACACGGTGAGACCCAGTACTTC.

The sample holds one count of this clone. The rearrangement uses TRBV27 and TRBJ1-1; D is perhaps TRBD1 (6 bases). The CDR3 consists of 17 residues. V was clipped by 0 bases and J by 2 bases, with 16 bases between them. The V gene's germline CDR1 is MNHEY and CDR2 SMNVEV (reference sequence). CDR3 bases: TGTGCCAGCAGTTTATCGGATCTACAGGGAGCCAACACTGAAGCTTTCTTT. Its translation is CASSLSDLQGANTEAFF.

A single count supports this clone. J is TRBJ1-2 and V is TRBV4-1; D unclear. Germline-derived CDR1 and CDR2 are MGHRA and YSYEKL. The CDR3 is made up of 15 amino acids. V was pared by 1 base and J by 0 bases, with 9 bases between. The CDR3 loop is CASSQVSGPNYGYTF. In DNA, the CDR3 is TGCGCCAGCAGCCAAGTTTCCGGGCCTAACTATGGCTACACCTTC.

The chain couples TRBV19 to TRBJ1-2, with D unclear. The V end lost 1 base, the J end lost 6 bases, and 15 bases lay between the germline ends. Germline lookup yields CDR1 LNHDA and CDR2 SQIVND (reference sequence). The CDR3 consists of 15 residues. For the CDR3, the DNA is TGTGCCAGTAGTATAGGCAGAGGGAGGGCAGATGGCTACACCTTC. It encodes CASSIGRGRADGYTF.

This rearrangement joins TRBV7-2 to TRBJ2-7; D gene unclear. CDR3 length equals 13 residues. V lost 1 base to trimming and J lost 7 bases, with 11 bases between them. Germline assignment: CDR1 SGHTA and CDR2 FQGNSA. CDR3 nucleotide sequence: TGTGCCAGCAGCTTAGGGGGTAGGCTGGAGCAGTACTTC. It encodes CASSLGGRLEQYF.

Written as DNA, the CDR3 is TGTGCCAGCAGCTTAGCGCCCTTAGAGGACACTGAAGCTTTCTTT. Amino acid sequence: CASSLAPLEDTEAFF. The V and J genes are TRBV7-9 and TRBJ1-1; D unclear. The CDR3 extends over 15 amino acids. CDR1 is SEHNR and CDR2 is FQNEAQ in the germline V gene (reference sequence). Trimming left V 0 bases short and J 3 bases short, with 11 bases between.

The J gene is TRBJ1-5, the V gene TRBV5-1; 10 bases are a match to TRBD1. This CDR3 region has 15 residues. Looked up from germline, CDR1 is SGHRS and CDR2 is YFSETQ. V gave up 0 bases and J gave up 11 bases; unmatched junction bases: 8. In nucleotides, the CDR3 is TGCGCCAGCAGCTTGGCCGGGGGACAGGGGAGCACCCAGCATTTT. Its protein is CASSLAGGQGSTQHF.

The chain carries TRBV5-1 and TRBJ2-1; D is unresolved. The germline gives CDR1 SGHRS, CDR2 YFSETQ. The CDR3 runs to 14 residues. Trimming stripped 2 bases from V and 8 bases from J, with 14 bases between. The CDR3 protein is CASSLGPAYDEQFF. The CDR3 DNA reads TGCGCCAGCAGCTTAGGACCGGCATACGATGAGCAGTTCTTC. Using reference TRBV5-1 and TRBJ2-1 for the parts outside the CDR3, the full variable domain is KAGVTQTPRYLIKTRGQQVTLSCSPISGHRSVSWYQQTPGQGLQFLFEYFSETQRNKGNFPGRFSGRQFSNSRSEMNVSTLELGDSALYLCASSLGPAYDEQFFGPGTRLTVL.

The V call is TRBV29-1, the J call TRBJ2-5; TRBD1 matches 7 bases. Germline V lookup: CDR1 SQVTM, CDR2 ANQGSEA. The CDR3 is 13 amino acids. V was clipped by 6 bases and J by 2 bases; unmatched bases: 6. CDR3 bases: TGCAGCGTGGCAGGGACAGCACAAGAGACCCAGTACTTC. Its translation: CSVAGTAQETQYF.

In its sample, this clone was seen once. The chain couples TRBV29-1 to TRBJ2-3; D call uncertain. V lost 3 bases and J lost 6, with 13 bases in between. The CDR3 length is 13 residues. The V gene's germline CDR1 is SQVTM and CDR2 ANQGSEA. Here the CDR3 reads CSVETVPPDTQYF. The DNA for the CDR3 is TGCAGCGTTGAGACGGTCCCCCCGGATACGCAGTATTTT.

The V gene is TRBV29-1, the J gene TRBJ2-7; TRBD1 is a possible D gene (6 bases). CDR1 is SQVTM, CDR2 ANQGSEA, per germline. CDR3 length: 14 residues. Trimming shortened V by 4 bases and J by 2 bases, and 15 bases separated the two germline ends. Written as DNA, the CDR3 is TGCAGCGTTGGGGCCAGGGGAACTACCTACGAGCAGTACTTC. Protein: CSVGARGTTYEQYF.

CDR3 region: CASRRDGPYGYTF. The CDR3 region has the DNA TGTGCCAGCAGGCGGGACGGGCCCTATGGCTACACCTTC. V gene TRBV12-3 or TRBV12-4 combines with J gene TRBJ1-2; perhaps TRBD1 as D (5 bases). Trimming removed 6 bases at V and 4 bases at J, with 12 bases between. This CDR3 comprises 13 residues.

This clone was found a few times. Germline is not matched at one junction end, which may reflect a read error. The chain recombines TRBV19 with TRBJ1-1; no clear D gene. Germline V lookup: CDR1 LNHDA, CDR2 SQIVND (reference sequence). This CDR3 comprises 13 residues. The CDR3 coding sequence is TGTGCCAGTAGTACAGACCTGAAGACTGAAGCTTTCTTT. This translates into CASSTDLKTEAFF.

The J gene is TRBJ2-5, the V gene TRBV2; D is uncertain. This CDR3 is 13 amino acids long. CDR1 and CDR2 (germline): SNHLY, FYNNEI. V was cut by 2 bases and J by 5 bases, with 9 bases left in between. The CDR3 sequence is CASSETPPETQYF. The DNA for the CDR3 is TGTGCCAGCAGTGAAACACCGCCGGAGACCCAGTACTTC.

The chain recombines TRBV7-2 with TRBJ2-1; tentatively, D is TRBD1 or TRBD2 (6 bases each). From germline, CDR1 is SGHTA and CDR2 FQGNSA. The CDR3 has 15 amino acids. Trimming removed 5 bases at V and 9 bases at J, with 20 bases between. The CDR3 DNA follows: TGTGCCAGCAGCCCCCGGGTAGGGGGACTTGGTGAGCAGTTCTTC. Amino acid sequence: CASSPRVGGLGEQFF.

As concerns this clone: Other DNA sequences within the sample encode an identical CDR3. V usage is TRBV5-1 and J usage is TRBJ2-7; D possibly corresponds to TRBD1 (8 bases). The ends were cut back, 4 bases at V and 7 bases at J, with 15 bases in the middle. The CDR3 is 13 residues long. Per the germline V gene, CDR1 is SGHRS and CDR2 is YFSETQ. In nucleotides, the CDR3 is TGCGCCAGCAGCGTCGACAGGGGAGGGGAGCAGTACTTC. It specifies CASSVDRGGEQYF.

The V gene is TRBV6-6, the J gene TRBJ2-1; TRBD2 agrees at 7 bases. CDR3 length: 16 residues. V lost 6 bases to trimming and J lost 5 bases; unmatched junction nucleotides: 13. CDR1 and CDR2 from the germline V gene are MNHNY and SVGAGI (reference sequence). For the CDR3, the DNA is TGTGCCAGCAGCCGCAGTACACTAGCGACCGACAATGAGCAGTTCTTC. Residues: CASSRSTLATDNEQFF.

This sequence joins TRBV5-6 and TRBJ2-7; D uncertain. V lost 4 bases and J lost 0, with 8 bases in between. CDR1 is SGHDT, CDR2 YYEEEE, per germline. This CDR3 comprises 13 residues. The CDR3 nucleotides are TGTGCCAGCAGCCTATTCGACTCCTACGAGCAGTACTTC. It codes for CASSLFDSYEQYF.

CDR3 in amino acids: CASSREGTMNTEAFF. CDR3 bases: TGTGCCAGCAGCCGAGAGGGAACCATGAACACTGAAGCTTTCTTT. The genes are TRBV3-1 (or the pseudogene TRBV3-2) and TRBJ1-1; D remains ambiguous. CDR3 size: 15 residues. The germline V and J ends were trimmed by 4 bases and 0 bases, with 12 bases remaining between them. The germline CDR1 and CDR2 sequences are LGHDT and YNNKEL (reference sequence).

The chain is built from TRBV5-6 and TRBJ2-1, with D maybe TRBD2 (6 bases). Germline CDR1 and CDR2: SGHDT and YYEEEE. Trimming stripped 2 bases from V and 7 bases from J, with 13 bases between. CDR3 length: 14 residues. CDR3: CASSLGTGRNEQFF. The CDR3 nucleotides are TGTGCCAGCAGCTTAGGGACGGGGAGGAATGAGCAGTTCTTC.

This clone appeared a single time. The chain uses TRBV3-1 (or the pseudogene TRBV3-2) and TRBJ1-2, with D possibly TRBD1 on 5 matching bases. The CDR3 has 15 amino acids. V lost 0 bases and J 4 bases, leaving 12 bases between the germline ends. Germline V gene lookup returns CDR1 LGHDT and CDR2 YNNKEL (reference sequence). The CDR3 coding sequence is TGTGCCAGCAGCCAAGATTCCAAGGGGCCCTATGGCTACACCTTC. Translation gives CASSQDSKGPYGYTF.